Following are 25 T cell receptor beta chains from one sample sequenced in a study of T cell responses to AZD1222 COVID-19 vaccine. Produced via immunoSEQ multiplex PCR; TCRdb's table is partial and in-frame only. The repertoire consists of about 120,000 clones, with roughly 88% occurring once and the leading ten covering 5% to 7%. The sample consisted of peripheral blood, taken on day 0 of AZD1222 vaccination. The receptors here all came from an adult in good health.

The CDR3 sequence is CASSPGQGAQYF. For the CDR3, the DNA is TGTGCCAGCAGCCCCGGACAGGGTGCGCAGTATTTT. The chain joins TRBV3-1 (or the pseudogene TRBV3-2) to TRBJ2-3; 8 nucleotides agree with TRBD1. The CDR3 covers 12 residues. J lost 10 bases, V lost 4 bases, and 4 bases had no gene match. CDR1 is LGHDT and CDR2 is YNNKEL in the germline V gene (reference sequence).

The V call is TRBV10-3, the J call TRBJ2-7; 9 bases match TRBD1. The trim removed 0 bases at V and 5 bases at J, leaving 8 bases unmatched. The CDR3 runs to 16 residues. CDR1 and CDR2 (germline): ENHRY, SYGVKD. CDR3: CAISESVGQGSHEQYF. The CDR3 DNA reads TGTGCCATCAGTGAGTCCGTGGGACAGGGTTCCCACGAGCAGTACTTC.

This clone has only one observation. The V and J genes are TRBV3-1 (or the pseudogene TRBV3-2) and TRBJ2-2; 7 bases line up with TRBD2. From germline, CDR1 is LGHDT and CDR2 YNNKEL (reference sequence). V was pared by 4 bases and J by 0 bases, with 11 bases of the junction left unmatched. This CDR3 region has 18 residues. The CDR3 protein is CASSPVDLGGTNTGELFF. CDR3 nucleotides: TGTGCCAGCAGCCCTGTTGACCTCGGGGGGACGAACACCGGGGAGCTGTTTTTT.

This clone was counted once. V gene TRBV2 combines with J gene TRBJ2-3; D uncertain. Looked up from germline, CDR1 is SNHLY and CDR2 is FYNNEI. The CDR3 is 13 residues long. The V end was cut by 6 bases, the J end by 4 bases, with 11 bases between. CDR3 sequence: CASSPPFADTQYF. CDR3 DNA sequence: TGTGCCAGCAGCCCCCCGTTCGCAGATACGCAGTATTTT.

This clone occurred once. The chain recombines TRBV6-5 with TRBJ1-5; 9 nucleotides match TRBD1. CDR3 length: 15 amino acids. Germline V gene sequence: CDR1 MNHEY, CDR2 SVGAGI. The V and J ends lost 5 bases and 2 bases, in that order; junction bases with no gene match: 4. Here the CDR3 reads CASSPQGARNQPQHF. The CDR3 DNA reads as TGTGCCAGCAGTCCACAGGGGGCCCGCAATCAGCCCCAGCATTTT.

This clone was counted between two and nine times. The V gene is TRBV24-1, the J gene TRBJ1-4; D might be TRBD1 (5 bases). The CDR3 totals 15 residues. Germline CDR1 reads KGHDR; CDR2 reads SFDVKD. Trimming shortened V by 12 bases and J by 0 bases, and 16 bases separated the two germline ends. This chain's CDR3 is CAVGGASATNEKLFF. The CDR3 bases are TGTGCCGTGGGAGGGGCCTCTGCAACTAATGAAAAACTGTTTTTT.

CDR3 coding DNA: TGTGCCACCAGCATCGCGGGGAGCACTGAAGCTTTCTTT. Translating it yields CATSIAGSTEAFF. The chain carries TRBV15 and TRBJ1-1; D call uncertain. The CDR3 loop spans 13 amino acids. CDR1 is LNHNV, CDR2 YYDKDF, per germline (reference sequence). Deletions cut 4 bases from V and 4 bases from J, with 10 bases between.

This chain connects TRBV9 to TRBJ1-2, with a tentative D call TRBD1 (5 bases). The CDR3 consists of 13 residues. V gave up 0 bases and J gave up 7 bases, with 10 bases separating them. In germline, CDR1 is SGDLS, CDR2 YYNGEE. The DNA for the CDR3 is TGTGCCAGCAGCGTAGACAGGACGGGTGGCTACACCTTC. It translates to CASSVDRTGGYTF. The variable domain in full, completed from reference TRBV9 and TRBJ1-2, reads DSGVTQTPKHLITATGQRVTLRCSPRSGDLSVYWYQQSLDQGLQFLIQYYNGEERAKGNILERFSAQQFPDLHSELNLSSLELGDSALYFCASSVDRTGGYTFGSGTRLTVV.

J is TRBJ2-7 and V is TRBV27; possible D gene TRBD1, 6 bases. The germline V and J ends were trimmed by 6 bases and 0 bases, with 12 bases remaining between them. The CDR3 sequence is 14 residues long. Per germline, CDR1 MNHEY and CDR2 SMNVEV (reference sequence). The CDR3 coding sequence is TGTGCCAGCAGCCCGGACAGAAACTCCTACGAGCAGTACTTC. Its protein is CASSPDRNSYEQYF.

The chain has TRBV15 and TRBJ1-2, with D unresolved. Germline lookup yields CDR1 LNHNV and CDR2 YYDKDF (reference sequence). V gave up 4 bases and J gave up 1 base, with 7 bases separating them. The CDR3 runs 13 residues. Written as DNA, the CDR3 is TGTGCCACCAGCACGGACTTTAACTATGGCTACACCTTC. Translated, it gives CATSTDFNYGYTF.

The CDR3 region is CASSLGTAGYGYTF. The CDR3 nucleotides are TGTGCCAGCAGCTTAGGGACGGCCGGGTATGGCTACACCTTC. The V gene is TRBV13, the J gene TRBJ1-2; D unclear. Germline CDR1 and CDR2: PRHDT and FYEKMQ (reference sequence). V was cut by 0 bases and J by 5 bases, with 10 bases left in between. The CDR3 is 14 amino acids. The variable domain in full, completed from reference TRBV13 and TRBJ1-2, reads AAGVIQSPRHLIKEKRETATLKCYPIPRHDTVYWYQQGPGQDPQFLISFYEKMQSDKGSIPDRFSAQQFSDYHSELNMSSLELGDSALYFCASSLGTAGYGYTFGSGTRLTVV.

This chain joins TRBV6-2 or TRBV6-3 and TRBJ1-2; TRBD1 agrees at 9 bases. The CDR3 is 15 amino acids. The ends lost 2 bases at V and 6 bases at J; junction bases unmatched: 7. Germline values: CDR1 MNHEY, CDR2 SVGEGT. The DNA for the CDR3 is TGTGCCAGCAGTTACAAGACGGGACAGGGTAATGGCTACACCTTC. This gives the protein CASSYKTGQGNGYTF.

This clone was seen once. The V gene is TRBV30, the J gene TRBJ2-5, with 10 nucleotides matching TRBD2. Trimming took 0 bases from V and 2 from J; bases not matched to a gene: 0. CDR1 is GTSNPN, CDR2 SVGIG, per germline (reference sequence). The CDR3 consists of 14 residues. CDR3 in DNA: TGTGCCTGGAGTGTACTAGCGGGGCAAGAGACCCAGTACTTC. It specifies CAWSVLAGQETQYF.

The chain combines TRBV12-3 or TRBV12-4 with TRBJ2-7; TRBD1 might be the D (5 bases). The length of the CDR3 is 12 residues. Trimming took 2 bases from V and 6 from J, leaving 8 bases between them. In DNA, the CDR3 is TGTGCCAGCAGTTTACAGGGATTCGAGCAGTACTTC. It specifies CASSLQGFEQYF.

The chain links TRBV19 to TRBJ1-2; TRBD1 agrees at 10 bases. This CDR3 is 15 amino acids long. The germline V gene has CDR1 LNHDA and CDR2 SQIVND (reference sequence). V lost 7 bases and J lost 6; bases outside the gene matches: 11. The CDR3 DNA reads as TGTGCCAGTACCGGAAAATTAGGGACAGGGGATGGCTACACCTTC. This encodes CASTGKLGTGDGYTF.

This chain joins TRBV28 and TRBJ2-7; D may correspond to TRBD1 or TRBD2 (5 bases each). CDR1 is MDHEN and CDR2 is SYDVKM in the germline V gene. The CDR3 runs 15 residues. V lost 6 bases and J lost 1, with 16 bases in between. CDR3 nucleotide sequence: TGTGCCAGCAGACCTAGATGGGGGTCTTCCTACGAGCAGTACTTC. Amino acid sequence: CASRPRWGSSYEQYF.

In its sample, this clone was seen a few times. This chain joins TRBV5-6 and TRBJ1-5; tentative D call: TRBD1 (6 bases). CDR1 is SGHDT and CDR2 is YYEEEE in the germline V gene. The CDR3 runs to 14 residues. The V end lost 4 bases, the J end lost 2 bases, and 10 bases lay between the germline ends. The CDR3 protein is CASSGNRGNQPQHF. CDR3 DNA sequence: TGTGCCAGCAGCGGTAACAGGGGCAATCAGCCCCAGCATTTT. The variable domain in full, with the rest retrieved from reference TRBV5-6 and TRBJ1-5, is DAGVTQSPTHLIKTRGQQVTLRCSPKSGHDTVSWYQQALGQGPQFIFQYYEEEERQRGNFPDRFSGHQFPNYSSELNVNALLLGDSALYLCASSGNRGNQPQHFGDGTRLSIL.

This chain connects TRBV9 to TRBJ1-1, with 9 bases that match TRBD1. This CDR3 region has 15 residues. Germline assignment: CDR1 SGDLS and CDR2 YYNGEE. V lost 5 bases and J lost 3; bases outside the gene matches: 8. The CDR3 loop reads CASRLLQGAHTEAFF. In nucleotides, the CDR3 is TGTGCCAGCAGGCTCCTACAGGGGGCCCACACTGAAGCTTTCTTT.

The rearrangement joins TRBV5-4 to TRBJ2-6; no definite D call. Germline V gene sequence: CDR1 SGHNT, CDR2 YYREEE (reference sequence). The CDR3 covers 16 residues. V lost 2 bases and J lost 4, with 13 bases in between. Here the CDR3 reads CASSFGPRRGANVLTF. The CDR3 nucleotides read TGTGCCAGCAGCTTCGGTCCTCGGAGAGGGGCCAACGTCCTGACTTTC. Filled out from reference TRBV5-4 and TRBJ2-6, the complete variable domain reads ETGVTQSPTHLIKTRGQQVTLRCSSQSGHNTVSWYQQALGQGPQFIFQYYREEENGRGNFPPRFSGLQFPNYSSELNVNALELDDSALYLCASSFGPRRGANVLTFGAGSRLTVL.

The chain employs TRBV5-1 and TRBJ2-2, with 9 positions matching TRBD1. Germline-derived CDR1 and CDR2 are SGHRS and YFSETQ. Losses at the gene ends were 5 bases for V and 4 bases for J; bases not matched to a gene: 3. CDR3 length: 14 residues. CDR3 nucleotide sequence: TGCGCCAGCAGTTCGGACAGGGGCACCGGGGAGCTGTTTTTT. This codes for CASSSDRGTGELFF.

DNA of the CDR3: TGTGCCACCAGCGGGGGGGACAGGAACACAGATACGCAGTATTTT. This gives the protein CATSGGDRNTDTQYF. The chain couples TRBV15 to TRBJ2-3, with D maybe TRBD1 (8 bases). This CDR3 region has 15 residues. V was cut by 5 bases and J by 2 bases, with 14 bases left in between. Per the germline V gene, CDR1 is LNHNV and CDR2 is YYDKDF (reference sequence).

This chain joins TRBV5-4 and TRBJ2-5; the D call may be TRBD1 or TRBD2 (5 bases each). With 0 bases removed from V and 5 bases from J, the gap between germline ends came to 8 bases. The V gene's germline CDR1 is SGHNT and CDR2 YYREEE (reference sequence). The CDR3 extends over 13 amino acids. CDR3 nucleotide sequence: TGTGCCAGCAGCTTGGCAGGGACCGAGACCCAGTACTTC. It encodes CASSLAGTETQYF.

The chain combines TRBV24-1 with TRBJ2-2; 10 bases map to TRBD1. Germline loops: CDR1 KGHDR, CDR2 SFDVKD. This CDR3 comprises 19 residues. The trim removed 0 bases at V and 4 bases at J, leaving 10 bases unmatched. CDR3 sequence (DNA): TGTGCCACCAGTGATTTGCGGGACAGGGGTCAAGTGAGCACCGGGGAGCTGTTTTTT. Amino acids: CATSDLRDRGQVSTGELFF.

Written as DNA, the CDR3 is TGCGCCAGCAGCTCTATAACGGCCGGGAGCACAGATACGCAGTATTTT. Translated: CASSSITAGSTDTQYF. This rearrangement joins TRBV5-1 to TRBJ2-3; D is undetermined. Trimming took 3 bases from V and 0 from J, leaving 14 bases between them. The CDR3 runs to 16 residues. The germline gives CDR1 SGHRS, CDR2 YFSETQ.

This clone was seen more than once but under ten times. This chain uses TRBV13 with TRBJ1-5, with D unresolved. Germline loops: CDR1 PRHDT, CDR2 FYEKMQ (reference sequence). This CDR3 is 12 amino acids long. V was pared by 2 bases and J by 6 bases, with 5 bases between. The DNA of the CDR3 is TGTGCCAGCAGCTTACGAGGTCAGCCCCAGCATTTT. Amino acid sequence: CASSLRGQPQHF.